The 19 T cell receptor beta chains in this list originate from one sample, sequenced in a study of post-analysis software for immune sequencing data. Study results and limitations: A few TRBV segments were significantly more frequent in patients than in controls. TRBV5-6, TRBV5-1 and TRBV20-1 were among these segments.

Unique molecular identifiers featured in each of the TCR beta cDNA libraries. TCRdb itself ran the PCR reads through MiXCR, one entry per CDR3 protein. Among some 890,000 distinct CDR3 sequences listed, about 53% were seen once. No antigen has been assigned to these receptors. The sequenced sample was blood. These receptors came from a girl aged 10-17 years with multiple sclerosis.

This clonotype was picked up one time. CDR3 nucleotides: TGTGCCAGCAGCTTAGGGGGTCCAGGGAGTAATGAGCAGTTCTTC. Translation gives CASSLGGPGSNEQFF. The V call is TRBV7-2, the J call TRBJ2-1; possibly TRBD1 or TRBD2 for D (5 bases each). V lost 1 base and J 7 bases, leaving 14 bases between the germline ends. CDR3 size: 15 residues. Germline CDR1 and CDR2: SGHTA and FQGNSA.

This clonotype was counted between two and nine times. This chain uses TRBV7-9 with TRBJ2-4; 11 bases align to TRBD2. The CDR3 totals 16 residues. The junction had 4 bases not matched to a gene; V was cut back by 0 bases and J by 6 bases. The germline V gene encodes CDR1 SEHNR and CDR2 FQNEAQ (reference sequence). CDR3 in amino acids: CASSLALGLAGNIQYF. As DNA, the CDR3 is TGTGCCAGCAGCTTAGCGCTTGGACTAGCGGGAAACATTCAGTACTTC.

The chain combines TRBV7-3 with TRBJ2-3; 8 bases are a match to TRBD2. Germline CDR1 is SGHTA and CDR2 is FQGTGA. Unmatched junction bases numbered 11, after V lost 1 base and J lost 2 bases. The CDR3 is 18 amino acids. In DNA, the CDR3 is TGTGCCAGCAGCTTAAGACCCCCCGGCGGGGGGTTCACAGATACGCAGTATTTT. Translating gives CASSLRPPGGGFTDTQYF.

The gene calls are TRBV5-1 and TRBJ1-1; no reliable D call. Germline-derived CDR1 and CDR2 are SGHRS and YFSETQ. CDR3 length: 14 amino acids. V lost 4 bases to trimming and J lost 3 bases, with 13 bases between them. As DNA, the CDR3 is TGCGCCAGCAGCCCGTTGTGGAGCCACACTGAAGCTTTCTTT. This translates into CASSPLWSHTEAFF.

This clonotype has only a few counts. The J gene is TRBJ2-4, the V gene TRBV10-2, with 12 bases aligning to TRBD1. The J call may be in error: the DNA end matches TRBJ2-7 better. Germline V gene data show CDR1 as WSHSY and CDR2 as SAAADI. The CDR3 is made up of 17 amino acids. DNA for the CDR3: TGCGCCAGCAGCCGGGACAGGGGGCTTGAGTTTACTTACGAGCAGTACTTC. Translation: CASSRDRGLEFTYEQYF.

The chain uses TRBV27 and TRBJ2-2, with 8 bases identical to TRBD2. CDR1 and CDR2 (germline): MNHEY, SMNVEV (reference sequence). J was trimmed by 7 bases and V by 6 bases; bases with no gene match: 22. CDR3 length equals 19 residues. The CDR3 region is CASRPPRGGLAGSLGELFF. The CDR3 nucleotides read TGTGCCAGCAGACCGCCCCGCGGGGGGCTAGCGGGTTCCCTCGGGGAGCTGTTTTTT.

This clonotype has only a few counts. This chain uses TRBV4-1 with TRBJ2-7, with D perhaps matching TRBD2 (5 bases). The CDR3 contains 14 residues. The V end was cut by 0 bases, the J end by 11 bases, with 17 bases between. From germline, CDR1 is MGHRA and CDR2 YSYEKL. The CDR3 is CASSQESGKGSEYF. For the CDR3, the DNA is TGCGCCAGCAGCCAAGAAAGTGGGAAAGGGAGCGAGTACTTC.

There are a few counts of this clonotype. The chain is built from TRBV6-5 and TRBJ2-4; 7 bases are shared with TRBD1. CDR1 is MNHEY, CDR2 SVGAGI, per germline. V lost 6 bases to trimming and J lost 1 base; unmatched junction nucleotides: 9. This CDR3 spans 16 amino acids. CDR3 in DNA: TGTGCCAGCAGACCAAGGGGACAGATTGCCAAAAACATTCAGTACTTC. It yields the protein CASRPRGQIAKNIQYF.

The chain uses TRBV24-1 and TRBJ2-5; the D is unclear. V gave up 4 bases and J gave up 11 bases, with 13 bases separating them. CDR3 length equals 12 residues. Germline V gives CDR1 KGHDR, CDR2 SFDVKD. CDR3 in amino acids: CATSDPLRKQYF. In DNA form, the CDR3 reads TGTGCCACCAGTGACCCCCTAAGAAAGCAGTACTTC.

The J gene is TRBJ1-2, the V gene TRBV29-1, with D unclear. The CDR3 is 11 amino acids. The germline V gene has CDR1 SQVTM and CDR2 ANQGSEA. V shed 3 bases and J shed 8 bases, with 10 bases lying between them. The CDR3 is CSVEEGSGYTF. The CDR3 DNA reads TGCAGCGTTGAGGAAGGGTCGGGCTACACCTTC.

The rearrangement joins TRBV7-9 to TRBJ2-5; tentatively, D is TRBD1 or TRBD2 (7 bases each). The V and J ends lost 1 base and 11 bases respectively, with 20 bases between them. The CDR3 extends over 15 amino acids. Germline loops: CDR1 SEHNR, CDR2 FQNEAQ (reference sequence). The CDR3 loop is CASSLERQGVREQYF. The CDR3 coding sequence is TGTGCCAGCAGCTTAGAACGGCAGGGGGTGCGGGAGCAGTACTTC.

The V gene is TRBV4-2, the J gene TRBJ2-1, with TRBD2 identical over 13 bases. V dropped 2 bases and J dropped 4; count of bases not matched to a gene: 5. Germline CDR1 and CDR2: LGHNA and YNFKEQ. The CDR3 sequence is 17 residues long. Here the CDR3 reads CASSQQLAGGNYNEQFF. The CDR3 nucleotides read TGTGCCAGCAGCCAACAACTAGCGGGAGGGAATTACAATGAGCAGTTCTTC.

J is TRBJ2-4 and V is TRBV20-1, with 12 bases aligning to TRBD2. This CDR3 contains 22 residues. Germline assignment: CDR1 DFQATT and CDR2 SNEGSKA (reference sequence). The ends lost 2 bases at V and 0 bases at J; junction bases unmatched: 20. The CDR3: CSARLKVTSGRPDALAKNIQYF. In DNA form, the CDR3 reads TGCAGTGCTAGACTGAAAGTGACTAGCGGGAGACCGGATGCGTTAGCCAAAAACATTCAGTACTTC.

This chain joins TRBV29-1 and TRBJ2-5; TRBD1 matches at 8 bases. The J segment lost 11 bases and the V segment lost 7 bases, leaving 15 bases of the junction unmatched. The CDR3 is made up of 13 amino acids. Looked up from germline, CDR1 is SQVTM and CDR2 is ANQGSEA. In DNA, the CDR3 is TGCAGCGGAGCAGGGGGCGTGGGGAATGAGCAGTACTTC. It translates to CSGAGGVGNEQYF.

The J gene is TRBJ1-1, the V gene TRBV4-2; D remains ambiguous. The CDR3 has 15 amino acids. Germline loops: CDR1 LGHNA, CDR2 YNFKEQ. The V end lost 7 bases, the J end lost 1 base, and 16 bases lay between the germline ends. CDR3: CASTGGSFSNTEAFF. The CDR3 DNA reads TGTGCCAGCACCGGCGGGTCATTCTCGAACACTGAAGCTTTCTTT.

V usage is TRBV20-1 and J usage is TRBJ2-7; 9 bases are shared with TRBD2. This CDR3 has 15 residues. CDR1 is DFQATT, CDR2 SNEGSKA, per germline (reference sequence). V shed 0 bases, J shed 3 bases, and the junction held 6 bases outside the gene matches. CDR3 nucleotides: TGCAGTGCTAGAGATTTCGCGGGGGGGCTCTACGAGCAGTACTTC. Translated: CSARDFAGGLYEQYF.

This chain joins TRBV12-3 or TRBV12-4 and TRBJ1-2; tentative D call: TRBD1 (5 bases). This CDR3 spans 14 amino acids. Trimming pared 5 bases from V and 2 bases from J, leaving 12 bases between. CDR3 nucleotides: TGTGCCAGCAGTGTGGCAGGGCGCAACTATGGCTACACCTTC. Its translation is CASSVAGRNYGYTF.

This clonotype was counted between two and nine times. The rearrangement joins TRBV9 to TRBJ2-1; TRBD2 aligns across 11 bases. With V trimmed by 0 bases and J by 7 bases, 9 bases remained unmatched. The CDR3 loop spans 17 amino acids. Germline V lookup: CDR1 SGDLS, CDR2 YYNGEE. In DNA, the CDR3 is TGTGCCAGCAGCGTAGGGGTAGCGGGAGGGAGGGAAAATGAGCAGTTCTTC. Its protein product is CASSVGVAGGRENEQFF. Full variable domain (remainder filled in from reference TRBV9 and TRBJ2-1): DSGVTQTPKHLITATGQRVTLRCSPRSGDLSVYWYQQSLDQGLQFLIQYYNGEERAKGNILERFSAQQFPDLHSELNLSSLELGDSALYFCASSVGVAGGRENEQFFGPGTRLTVL.

The rearrangement joins TRBV29-1 to TRBJ1-2; D remains unclear. Trimming pared 6 bases from V and 8 bases from J, leaving 19 bases between. Germline CDR1 and CDR2: SQVTM and ANQGSEA. This CDR3 contains 13 residues. The CDR3 sequence is CSVRFYSKAGYTF. The DNA for the CDR3 is TGCAGCGTCCGCTTCTACAGCAAAGCGGGCTACACCTTC.